This TCR beta chain comes out of a study of metastatic and nonmetastatic thyroid tumors. Study-wide context: Patients with malignant and benign thyroid disease provided blood and tumor or nodule tissue, whose repertoires were compared.

Germline CDR1 is SNHLY and CDR2 is FYNNEI. The ends lost 0 bases at V and 10 bases at J; junction bases unmatched: 10. This CDR3 has 16 residues. Patients underwent thyroid surgery, and none had received any treatment before it. As originally analysed: A classifier for distant metastasis in papillary thyroid cancer was constructed using CDR3 differences observed across clinicopathological groups. TCRdb re-clonotyped the PCR reads through MiXCR. These V and J calls are TCRdb output, not the study's own analysis. The table has 25,000 to 30,000 clones, roughly 15% seen once; the top ten hold approximately 14%. In its sample, this clone was seen many times.

V gene TRBV2 combines with J gene TRBJ2-1; 9 bases map to TRBD2. The receptor's source is a male donor with papillary thyroid cancer or a benign thyroid nodule (not recorded which). Some clones in this sample may be carry-over from other donors' samples. The specimen sequenced was blood. CDR3 sequence: CASSEARASGVGEQFF. For the CDR3, the DNA is TGTGCCAGCAGTGAAGCGCGGGCTAGCGGGGTTGGGGAGCAGTTCTTC.